Listed below are T cell receptor beta chains from one sample, sequenced in a study of CD8 T cells in ankylosing spondylitis. TCRdb reanalysed the 5' RACE reads using MiXCR and keeps one entry per CDR3 protein. Among over 200,000 distinct CDR3 sequences listed, about 18% were seen once. The sequenced sample consisted of blood, either unsorted or a sorted T cell fraction (not recorded which). The receptors come from a male donor with ankylosing spondylitis. Both conserved end residues are part of each CDR3. A D gene is named only where the DNA matches it firmly. A clone size is listed for some rows: how often the clone was seen (once, few, many), or a class if it is expanded.

clone size	J gene	V gene	D gene	CDR3 DNA	CDR3 protein
few	TRBJ1-2	TRBV27	-	TGTGCCAGCAGTCCAGGGTATGGTGGCTACACCTTC	CASSPGYGGYTF
-	TRBJ2-1	TRBV29-1	TRBD2	TGCAGCGACCTCAAACTAGCGGGGGACAATGAGCAGTTCTTC	CSDLKLAGDNEQFF
few	TRBJ2-1	TRBV11-2	TRBD2	TGTGCCAGCAGCTCCCCACTAGCGGGAGTTGAGCAGTTCTTC	CASSSPLAGVEQFF
-	TRBJ1-2	TRBV27	TRBD1	TGTGCCAGCAGTTTATCCCTCCGGGGACAGGGGAACTATGGCTACACCTTC	CASSLSLRGQGNYGYTF
many	TRBJ1-4	TRBV12-3/TRBV12-4	TRBD1	TGTGCCAGCAGTCCAGGGACAGGGGGCGAAAAACTGTTTTTT	CASSPGTGGEKLFF
few	TRBJ2-1	TRBV4-2	TRBD1	TGTGCCAGCAGCCAACAGGACAGGGTCAGTGTCAATGAGCAGTTCTTC	CASSQQDRVSVNEQFF
few	TRBJ1-2	TRBV12-3/TRBV12-4	-	TGTGCCAGCAGTTTACTCAAGAGGAGCTATGGCTACACCTTC	CASSLLKRSYGYTF
-	TRBJ1-5	TRBV27	-	TGTGCCCCCAGGTGGAGGGGCAATCAGCCCCAGCATTTT	CAPRWRGNQPQHF
once	TRBJ2-7	TRBV11-2	-	TGTGCCAGCAGCTTAGGGGTCGGCCCTCTTGAGCAGTACTTC	CASSLGVGPLEQYF
-	TRBJ2-1	TRBV11-2	-	TGTGCCAGCAGCTCCCCCCTTGCAGGAGATAGCTACAATGAGCAGTTCTTC	CASSSPLAGDSYNEQFF
-	TRBJ1-1	TRBV27	-	TGTGCCAGCATAGGGACTTACTACACTGAAGCTTTCTTT	CASIGTYYTEAFF
-	TRBJ2-7	TRBV10-2	TRBD2	TGCGCCAGCCGAGGAGGACTAGCGGGGCCTACTTTCTCCTACGAGCAGTACTTC	CASRGGLAGPTFSYEQYF
few	TRBJ2-2	TRBV15	TRBD2	TGTGCCACCAGCAGCGGACTAGCTCAGAACACCGGGGAGCTGTTTTTT	CATSSGLAQNTGELFF
-	TRBJ1-5	TRBV9	-	TGTGCCAGCAGCGAATATAGCAATCAGCCCCAGCATTTT	CASSEYSNQPQHF
-	TRBJ2-1	TRBV11-2	TRBD2	TGTGCCAGCAGCTACCCGGGGGGGGATGAGCAGTTCTTC	CASSYPGGDEQFF
-	TRBJ1-4	TRBV20-1	-	TGCAGTGCTAGAGATGTTACAGCGTCAAGGGATGAAAAACTGTTTTTT	CSARDVTASRDEKLFF